Listed here are 10 T cell receptor beta chains from one sample, sequenced in a study of T cell responses to AZD1222 COVID-19 vaccine (dated by TCRdb to the early 2020s). This specimen's time point label, interpreted: baseline before first vaccination. The method was the immunoSEQ multiplex PCR assay. Sourced from immuneACCESS, this table was stored by TCRdb with only in-frame sequences that have V and J called. A share of the clones is absent; for the studies checked, an unresolved V gene accounts for under half, and the remainder has no known explanation. This sample lists 100,000 to 150,000 clones; roughly 90% were detected once. 6.3% of the sample is in the top ten clones. The sequencing here drew on peripheral blood, taken on day 0 of AZD1222 vaccination. The source of these receptors is an adult in good health.

The gene calls are TRBV7-8 and TRBJ1-2, with D unclear. CDR3 length: 17 residues. The V end lost 2 bases, the J end lost 0 bases, and 16 bases lay between the germline ends. Germline CDR1 reads SGHVS; CDR2 reads FQNEAQ. CDR3 residues: CASSLWVSEGSNYGYTF. The CDR3 nucleotides are TGTGCCAGCAGCTTATGGGTCAGCGAGGGTTCTAACTATGGCTACACCTTC.

This rearrangement joins TRBV29-1 to TRBJ1-2, with 9 bases fitting TRBD1. V lost 7 bases and J lost 7; bases outside the gene matches: 10. Germline values: CDR1 SQVTM, CDR2 ANQGSEA. The CDR3 extends over 13 amino acids. CDR3 residues: CSASSTGGSGYTF. CDR3 coding DNA: TGCAGCGCTTCCTCCACAGGGGGCTCTGGCTACACCTTC.

The chain uses TRBV4-3 and TRBJ2-1; D is perhaps TRBD1 (7 bases). V was cut by 1 base and J by 7 bases, with 29 bases left in between. The CDR3 length is 20 residues. Germline CDR1 LGHNA, CDR2 YSLEER. DNA of the CDR3: TGCGCCAGCAGCCAAGTCCGGCCGGGGGTCTCAGGGGGGTGGAGGAATGAGCAGTTCTTC. Translation gives CASSQVRPGVSGGWRNEQFF.

This clone was seen more than once but under ten times. The V gene is TRBV7-9, the J gene TRBJ1-6; D is possibly TRBD1 (5 bases). V was shortened by 1 base and J by 6 bases, with 10 bases between the two germline ends. Germline CDR1 is SEHNR and CDR2 is FQNEAQ (reference sequence). The CDR3 is 15 amino acids. This CDR3 reads CASSLEGRTNSPLHF. CDR3 in DNA: TGTGCCAGCAGCTTAGAGGGACGAACTAATTCACCCCTCCACTTT.

V gene TRBV6-2 or TRBV6-3 combines with J gene TRBJ1-5; possible D gene TRBD1, 5 bases. The CDR3 totals 20 residues. From germline, CDR1 is MNHEY and CDR2 SVGEGT. Deletions cut 4 bases from V and 2 bases from J, with 27 bases between. The CDR3 coding sequence is TGTGCCAGCAGTTTTCGTCGTTTATCTACCGGGGGTTGGGGCAATCAGCCCCAGCATTTT. It translates to CASSFRRLSTGGWGNQPQHF.

The chain is built from TRBV5-4 and TRBJ1-4, with unresolved D. CDR3 length: 12 amino acids. Trimming cost V 4 bases and J 12 bases, with 13 bases left between them. Germline assignment: CDR1 SGHNT and CDR2 YYREEE (reference sequence). For the CDR3, the DNA is TGTGCCAGCAGCCTCGGCGGGCTGGAACTGTTTTTT. Translated: CASSLGGLELFF.

V usage is TRBV5-6 and J usage is TRBJ2-3; 14 bases fit TRBD2. V trimming: 7 bases; J trimming: 4 bases; junction bases outside the gene matches: 2. CDR1 and CDR2 from the germline V gene are SGHDT and YYEEEE. The CDR3 covers 14 residues. For the CDR3, the DNA is TGTGCCAGCGAGACTAGCGGGGGGGCAGATACGCAGTATTTT. Translation: CASETSGGADTQYF.

The CDR3 region is CASSGGTWDEQYF. The CDR3 DNA follows: TGTGCCAGCAGTGGTGGAACTTGGGACGAGCAGTACTTC. The chain is built from TRBV27 and TRBJ2-7; D is ambiguous. The CDR3 has 13 residues. Trimming removed 5 bases from V and 5 bases from J, with 13 bases in between. CDR1 is MNHEY, CDR2 SMNVEV, per germline (reference sequence).

The V gene is TRBV3-1 (or the pseudogene TRBV3-2), the J gene TRBJ2-1; TRBD2 matches 13 bases. There are 15 residues in the CDR3. Germline CDR1 is LGHDT and CDR2 is YNNKEL (reference sequence). Trimming removed 3 bases from V and 6 bases from J; junction bases left unmatched: 2. The CDR3 here is CASSHRTSGGNEQFF. The CDR3 region has the DNA TGTGCCAGCAGCCACAGGACTAGCGGGGGCAATGAGCAGTTCTTC.

Comment on this clone: The junction and the germline gene differ at one end; a read error may be behind it. The chain employs TRBV7-7 and TRBJ2-1; D might be TRBD2 (5 bases). CDR1 and CDR2 from the germline V gene are SSHAT and FNYEAQ (reference sequence). The CDR3 length is 13 residues. CDR3 region: CASSLAPAVEQFF. As DNA, the CDR3 is TGTGCTAGCAGCTTAGCGCCGGCAGTCGAGCAGTTCTTC.